The 8 T cell receptor beta chains reported below all come from one sample, sequenced in a study of blood T cells in healthy people across ages. Alongside a J-beta primer mix, a sample-barcoded 5' primer served in a second PCR lasting roughly 7 to 11 cycles. From the 5' RACE reads, TCRdb called clonotypes with MiXCR, one entry per CDR3 protein. The sample holds about 1.7 million distinct CDR3 sequences, approximately 30% seen once. What was sequenced was blood. The receptors come from a woman aged 25-40 years in good health.

This clonotype was seen a handful of times. The J gene is TRBJ1-4, the V gene TRBV6-1; 8 bases are a match to TRBD1. Germline CDR1 MNHNS, CDR2 SASEGT. Losses at the gene ends were 6 bases for V and 4 bases for J; bases not matched to a gene: 4. This CDR3 has 14 amino acids. CDR3 coding DNA: TGTGCCAGCAGATCGGACAGGGTTAATGAAAAACTGTTTTTT. Translation: CASRSDRVNEKLFF.

This clonotype was observed many times. The chain uses TRBV29-1 and TRBJ2-5, with 13 nucleotides matching TRBD2. The germline CDR1 and CDR2 sequences are SQVTM and ANQGSEA. This CDR3 is 14 amino acids long. For the CDR3, the DNA is TGCATCTATGGACTAGCGGGAGCGGAGGAGACCCAGTACTTC. This codes for CIYGLAGAEETQYF.

Comments on this clonotype: This may arise from a read error, as a much more abundant clone is one base away. The chain uses TRBV28 and TRBJ1-5; unclear D gene. This CDR3 has 15 residues. Germline V CDR1 and CDR2: MDHEN, SYDVKM. V was shortened by 5 bases and J by 1 base, with 12 bases between the two germline ends. The CDR3 sequence: CASSPTYGSNQPQHF. CDR3 nucleotide sequence: TGTGCCAGCAGTCCAACATACGGAAGCAATCAGCCCCAGCATTTT. Variable domain in full (rest from reference TRBV28 and TRBJ1-5): DVKVTQSSRYLVKRTGEKVFLECVQDMDHENMFWYRQDPGLGLRLIYFSYDVKMKEKGDIPEGYSVSREKKERFSLILESASTNQTSMYLCASSPTYGSNQPQHFGDGTRLSIL.

The rearrangement joins TRBV14 to TRBJ2-7, with D perhaps matching TRBD2 (6 bases). Germline V gene data show CDR1 as SGHDN and CDR2 as FVKESK. This CDR3 spans 14 amino acids. Trimming stripped 0 bases from V and 6 bases from J, with 12 bases between. The CDR3 DNA follows: TGTGCCAGCAGCCAAGACCCGACTAGGCGCGAGCAGTACTTC. Translated, it gives CASSQDPTRREQYF. Full variable domain (remainder filled in from reference TRBV14 and TRBJ2-7): EAGVTQFPSHSVIEKGQTVTLRCDPISGHDNLYWYRRVMGKEIKFLLHFVKESKQDESGMPNNRFLAERTGGTYSTLKVQPAELEDSGVYFCASSQDPTRREQYFGPGTRLTVT.

The V call is TRBV28, the J call TRBJ1-6; D is perhaps TRBD1 (6 bases). Germline assignment: CDR1 MDHEN and CDR2 SYDVKM. This CDR3 region has 15 residues. Trimming took off 3 bases at V and 7 bases at J, with 13 bases between the two ends. The CDR3 region has the DNA TGTGCCAGCAGTTTTCTCGGGCAGGGGAATTCACCCCTCCACTTT. Translating it yields CASSFLGQGNSPLHF.

The sample holds one count of this clonotype. The rearrangement links TRBV30 to TRBJ2-1, with 8 bases identical to TRBD1. This CDR3 contains 16 residues. Germline CDR1 GTSNPN, CDR2 SVGIG (reference sequence). The J segment lost 4 bases and the V segment lost 2 bases, leaving 10 bases of the junction unmatched. The CDR3 region is CAWSTPGDRRYNEQFF. The CDR3 DNA sequence: TGTGCCTGGAGTACGCCCGGGGACAGGAGATACAATGAGCAGTTCTTC.

V gene TRBV9 combines with J gene TRBJ1-4; the match to TRBD1 covers 7 bases. Germline V gives CDR1 SGDLS, CDR2 YYNGEE. The CDR3 length is 12 residues. V lost 10 bases and J lost 5; bases outside the gene matches: 5. The CDR3 protein is CASGGRNEKLFF. The DNA for the CDR3 is TGTGCCTCAGGGGGACGCAATGAAAAACTGTTTTTT. Full variable domain (outside the CDR3, taken from reference TRBV9 and TRBJ1-4): DSGVTQTPKHLITATGQRVTLRCSPRSGDLSVYWYQQSLDQGLQFLIQYYNGEERAKGNILERFSAQQFPDLHSELNLSSLELGDSALYFCASGGRNEKLFFGSGTQLSVL.

This clonotype was seen a few times. The CDR3 reads CAWKNTGTKEQYF. The CDR3 nucleotides are TGTGCCTGGAAGAACACAGGGACCAAGGAGCAGTACTTC. This rearrangement joins TRBV30 to TRBJ2-5; a possible D gene is TRBD1 (6 bases). This CDR3 spans 13 amino acids. Trimming pared 4 bases from V and 11 bases from J, leaving 20 bases between. Per the germline V gene, CDR1 is GTSNPN and CDR2 is SVGIG (reference sequence).